The entry below gives a single T cell receptor beta chain sequence along with its context. The antigen is not known. This sample is drawn from a study of long-term antiretroviral therapy in people with HIV. Study results and limitations: ART adherence, viral resistance and therapy changes went unrecorded.

The authors ran the immunoSEQ assay, v3.0, at survey level. The data were produced by immunoSEQ multiplex PCR, yet TCRdb's version contains in-frame clones alone and is incomplete. The table has about 20,000 clones, nearly 80% seen once; the top ten hold around 13%. Germline V gene lookup returns CDR1 MGHRA and CDR2 YSYEKL. Deletions cut 4 bases from V and 6 bases from J, with 13 bases between. The CDR3 spans 14 residues. This specimen was unsorted PBMCs, taken 0.3 years after starting antiretroviral therapy. The clonotype originates from a woman aged 45-59 years with HIV. The chain recombines TRBV4-1 with TRBJ1-5; no clear D. The chain's CDR3 is CASSPYSEGQPQHF. Written as DNA, the CDR3 is TGCGCCAGCAGCCCCTATAGTGAGGGTCAGCCCCAGCATTTT.